The T cell receptor (beta chain) described here comes from a study of early T cells in non-severe SARS-CoV-2 infection. MiXCR, run by TCRdb on the 5' RACE reads, gives a single entry per CDR3 protein. The sample lists more than 40,000 distinct CDR3 sequences, roughly 4% seen once, with about 2.9% in the top ten. This clonotype was detected many times. Input material: whole blood. The source of this sequence is an adult who was a healthcare worker with PCR-confirmed SARS-CoV-2 infection or an uninfected control (not recorded which).

The CDR3 here is CASMGGSLPSGANVLTF. The CDR3 DNA is TGTGCCAGCATGGGGGGGTCCCTTCCCTCTGGGGCCAACGTCCTGACTTTC. The chain uses TRBV6-5 and TRBJ2-6; 7 nucleotides match TRBD2. Germline lookup yields CDR1 MNHEY and CDR2 SVGAGI. J lost 0 bases, V lost 7 bases, and 9 bases had no gene match. The CDR3 covers 17 residues.